The 30 T cell receptor beta chains listed next were all sequenced from one sample in a study of OX40 agonist ivuxolimab in advanced cancers. The protocol was immunoSEQ multiplex PCR, while the TCRdb copy is restricted to in-frame clones and leaves out a portion. The repertoire includes 98,000 or so clones, roughly nine tenths of them detected once, and around 2.5% sits in the top ten. The sequencing here drew on CD4+ or CD8+ T cells sorted from blood, taken in a trial of the OX40 agonist ivuxolimab. Receptor source: an adult with an advanced solid tumor such as melanoma, head and neck, liver or kidney cancer.

The CDR3 reads CASSGGGSSYEQYF. CDR3 nucleotide sequence: TGTGCCAGCAGTGGGGGCGGGAGCTCCTACGAGCAGTACTTC. The chain employs TRBV2 and TRBJ2-7, with 7 nucleotides matching TRBD2. Germline lookup yields CDR1 SNHLY and CDR2 FYNNEI. The CDR3 is made up of 14 amino acids. Trimming cost V 4 bases and J 0 bases; bases outside gene matches: 3. Supplemented by reference TRBV2 and TRBJ2-7, the full variable domain reads EPEVTQTPSHQVTQMGQEVILRCVPISNHLYFYWYRQILGQKVEFLVSFYNNEISEKSEIFDDQFSVERPDGSNFTLKIRSTKLEDSAMYFCASSGGGSSYEQYFGPGTRLTVT.

The chain is built from TRBV5-4 and TRBJ2-3; the match to TRBD2 covers 9 bases. CDR3 length equals 17 residues. The junction had 10 bases not matched to a gene; V was cut back by 0 bases and J by 5 bases. The germline CDR1 and CDR2 sequences are SGHNT and YYREEE (reference sequence). The CDR3 loop is CASSLGWREGRGDTQYF. CDR3 nucleotide sequence: TGTGCCAGCAGCTTGGGTTGGCGGGAGGGCCGGGGAGATACGCAGTATTTT.

J is TRBJ2-1 and V is TRBV7-8, with a possible D match to TRBD1 (6 bases). There are 15 residues in the CDR3. CDR1 is SGHVS and CDR2 is FQNEAQ in the germline V gene. V was cut by 5 bases and J by 2 bases, with 13 bases left in between. CDR3 protein: CASSPGAGTYNEQFF. CDR3 nucleotide sequence: TGTGCCAGCAGCCCAGGGGCAGGGACCTACAATGAGCAGTTCTTC.

The chain's CDR3 is CASTGQGSRPQHF. The CDR3 bases are TGTGCCAGCACCGGACAGGGCTCAAGGCCCCAGCATTTT. The chain links TRBV6-1 to TRBJ1-5; the match to TRBD1 covers 8 bases. Germline V lookup: CDR1 MNHNS, CDR2 SASEGT. After removal of 7 bases from V and 9 bases from J, the junction contained 8 bases not matched to a gene. The CDR3 has 13 amino acids.

V is TRBV20-1 and J is TRBJ1-1; D not resolved. V gave up 3 bases and J gave up 3 bases, with 2 bases separating them. The CDR3 spans 10 residues. CDR1 and CDR2 (germline): DFQATT, SNEGSKA (reference sequence). CDR3 nucleotide sequence: TGCAGTGCTAGGTACACTGAAGCTTTCTTT. This codes for CSARYTEAFF.

The chain employs TRBV30 and TRBJ1-2, with D possibly matching TRBD1 (5 bases). Germline V CDR1 and CDR2: GTSNPN, SVGIG (reference sequence). V lost 0 bases and J lost 4, with 18 bases in between. This CDR3 has 16 residues. This CDR3 reads CAWSVPSRADSYGYTF. CDR3 DNA: TGTGCCTGGAGTGTACCTTCCAGGGCCGACAGCTATGGCTACACCTTC.

The CDR3 DNA reads TGTGCCAGCAGCCCCGCCAGGGTCAGTCCCGCTGAGCAGTTCTTC. It specifies CASSPARVSPAEQFF. V gene TRBV5-5 combines with J gene TRBJ2-1; D is possibly TRBD1 (5 bases). The germline V and J ends were trimmed by 4 bases and 9 bases, with 20 bases remaining between them. CDR1 and CDR2 (germline): SGHKS, YYEKEE (reference sequence). CDR3 size: 15 residues.

The chain uses TRBV27 and TRBJ2-1; 8 bases are shared with TRBD2. The CDR3 has 13 amino acids. V was clipped by 6 bases and J by 9 bases; unmatched bases: 7. Germline values: CDR1 MNHEY, CDR2 SMNVEV (reference sequence). CDR3 coding DNA: TGTGCCAGCAGACTAGCGGCAGGGCCTGAGCAGTTCTTC. This translates into CASRLAAGPEQFF.

This clone was recorded only once. The J gene is TRBJ1-5, the V gene TRBV6-1; 8 nucleotides match TRBD1. Trimming cost V 7 bases and J 1 base; bases outside gene matches: 6. The CDR3 sequence is 15 residues long. The germline gives CDR1 MNHNS, CDR2 SASEGT. CDR3 DNA sequence: TGTGCCAGCAACGAGTGGACAGGGAGCAATCAGCCCCAGCATTTT. This translates into CASNEWTGSNQPQHF.

This chain links TRBV4-2 with TRBJ2-3; D is unresolved. The CDR3 extends over 14 amino acids. The V gene's germline CDR1 is LGHNA and CDR2 YNFKEQ. Trimming pared 0 bases from V and 4 bases from J, leaving 8 bases between. The CDR3 sequence: CASSQDENADTQYF. The CDR3 nucleotides read TGTGCCAGCAGCCAAGATGAGAACGCAGATACGCAGTATTTT.

The chain joins TRBV6-5 to TRBJ1-1; maybe TRBD1 (5 bases). V was clipped by 7 bases and J by 4 bases, with 16 bases between them. CDR3 length equals 14 residues. Looked up from germline, CDR1 is MNHEY and CDR2 is SVGAGI. In DNA form, the CDR3 reads TGTGCCAGCACTAGGGGCGGTTTGGTCACTGAAGCTTTCTTT. This codes for CASTRGGLVTEAFF.

The chain employs TRBV28 and TRBJ2-7; tentatively, D is TRBD2 (6 bases). V lost 6 bases to trimming and J lost 2 bases, with 11 bases between them. The germline gives CDR1 MDHEN, CDR2 SYDVKM. The CDR3 extends over 13 amino acids. The CDR3 sequence: CASSRSGPYEQYF. CDR3 in DNA: TGTGCCAGCAGCCGGAGCGGGCCCTACGAGCAGTACTTC.

This clone came up once. The chain carries TRBV6-5 and TRBJ2-7; 11 bases fit TRBD2. The germline V gene encodes CDR1 MNHEY and CDR2 SVGAGI. The CDR3 contains 12 residues. The CDR3 loop reads CTSGRSTYEQYF. As DNA, the CDR3 is TGTACTAGCGGGAGATCAACCTACGAGCAGTACTTC.

The chain has TRBV10-3 and TRBJ2-5; D is undetermined. CDR1 is ENHRY and CDR2 is SYGVKD in the germline V gene. The CDR3 is 12 residues long. The ends were cut back, 2 bases at V and 8 bases at J, with 9 bases in the middle. The CDR3 coding sequence is TGTGCCATCAGTGAGCTTTCGGTAACCCAGTACTTC. As protein: CAISELSVTQYF.

This clone appeared once. The chain carries TRBV7-2 and TRBJ1-2; 7 bases match TRBD1. The CDR3 extends over 15 amino acids. Trimming removed 2 bases from V and 7 bases from J; junction bases left unmatched: 10. In germline, CDR1 is SGHTA, CDR2 FQGNSA. The CDR3 spells CASSLWDSEAVGYTF. DNA for the CDR3: TGTGCCAGCAGCTTATGGGACAGTGAGGCAGTTGGCTACACCTTC.

The CDR3 region is CASSQIRDGELFF. In DNA, the CDR3 is TGTGCCAGCAGCCAAATCAGGGACGGGGAGCTGTTTTTT. The genes are TRBV4-2 and TRBJ2-2, with D maybe TRBD1 (5 bases). The CDR3 is 13 residues long. V gave up 2 bases and J gave up 7 bases, with 8 bases separating them. Germline loops: CDR1 LGHNA, CDR2 YNFKEQ.

This clone turned up a few times. The chain is built from TRBV7-6 and TRBJ2-7; 13 bases map to TRBD2. This CDR3 contains 15 residues. V gave up 4 bases and J gave up 3 bases; unmatched junction bases: 3. Germline assignment: CDR1 SGHVS and CDR2 FNYEAQ. This CDR3 reads CASSSGTSGNYEQYF. As DNA, the CDR3 is TGTGCCAGCAGCTCAGGGACTAGCGGGAACTACGAGCAGTACTTC.

The V and J genes are TRBV30 and TRBJ2-3, with 9 bases lining up with TRBD1. This CDR3 has 17 residues. The junction had 8 bases not matched to a gene; V was cut back by 0 bases and J by 1 base. CDR1 is GTSNPN, CDR2 SVGIG, per germline (reference sequence). CDR3 coding DNA: TGTGCCTGGAGTGTACTATGGACAGGGGTCGGCACAGATACGCAGTATTTT. Protein product: CAWSVLWTGVGTDTQYF.

The V gene is TRBV30, the J gene TRBJ2-4, with D possibly called TRBD1 or TRBD2 (7 bases each). Germline V lookup: CDR1 GTSNPN, CDR2 SVGIG (reference sequence). The CDR3 has 13 amino acids. V was cut by 1 base and J by 9 bases, with 13 bases left in between. CDR3 nucleotides: TGTGCCTGGAGTGGGGAGGGGGCGGGCATTCAGTACTTC. This gives the protein CAWSGEGAGIQYF.

CDR3 region: CASSFLMGRETQYF. CDR3 DNA sequence: TGTGCCAGCAGCTTTCTTATGGGGAGGGAGACCCAGTACTTC. This chain links TRBV7-2 with TRBJ2-5, with D perhaps TRBD2 (6 bases). The ends were cut back, 3 bases at V and 5 bases at J, with 13 bases in the middle. CDR3 length: 14 amino acids. The germline V gene encodes CDR1 SGHTA and CDR2 FQGNSA.

This chain links TRBV6-1 with TRBJ2-7, with D maybe TRBD1 (6 bases). The CDR3 consists of 16 residues. Germline V gives CDR1 MNHNS, CDR2 SASEGT. Trimming stripped 3 bases from V and 0 bases from J, with 15 bases between. The CDR3 protein is CASSEGASVYSYEQYF. CDR3 nucleotides: TGTGCCAGCAGTGAGGGGGCCTCCGTGTACTCCTACGAGCAGTACTTC.

This chain uses TRBV18 with TRBJ2-7; D uncertain. Germline assignment: CDR1 KGHSH and CDR2 LQKENI. This CDR3 region has 14 residues. Trimming took 0 bases from V and 0 from J, leaving 6 bases between them. The CDR3 DNA is TGTGCCAGCTCACCACCGGCTTTCTCCTACGAGCAGTACTTC. Translating it yields CASSPPAFSYEQYF.

This chain uses TRBV7-2 with TRBJ2-5; 7 bases line up with TRBD2. The CDR3 runs to 14 residues. Germline V gene sequence: CDR1 SGHTA, CDR2 FQGNSA. J gave up 5 bases and V 2 bases, and 5 bases lay outside the gene matches. The chain's CDR3 is CASSLYGGGETQYF. CDR3 in DNA: TGTGCCAGCAGCTTATACGGGGGAGGGGAGACCCAGTACTTC.

The V gene is TRBV30, the J gene TRBJ1-5; 8 positions agree with TRBD1. CDR3 size: 15 residues. V lost 2 bases, J lost 2 bases, and 5 bases stayed unmatched. Germline V gene sequence: CDR1 GTSNPN, CDR2 SVGIG (reference sequence). CDR3 amino acids: CAWSTAGGGNQPQHF. CDR3 DNA: TGTGCCTGGAGTACAGCAGGGGGCGGCAATCAGCCCCAGCATTTT.

The rearrangement links TRBV28 to TRBJ2-7; D is undetermined. V was trimmed by 7 bases and J by 6 bases, leaving 19 bases between them. This CDR3 region has 14 residues. CDR1 and CDR2 from the germline V gene are MDHEN and SYDVKM. Here the CDR3 reads CASTVSPALGEQYF. The CDR3 bases are TGTGCCAGCACTGTCAGCCCTGCCTTGGGCGAGCAGTACTTC.

V and J are TRBV5-4 and TRBJ1-1, with 9 bases lining up with TRBD1. With 4 bases clipped from V and 2 bases from J, the junction kept 6 bases outside the gene matches. Per the germline V gene, CDR1 is SGHNT and CDR2 is YYREEE (reference sequence). There are 15 residues in the CDR3. The CDR3 reads CASSPTDRGNTEAFF. In nucleotides, the CDR3 is TGTGCCAGCAGCCCAACGGACAGGGGAAACACTGAAGCTTTCTTT.

The chain carries TRBV6-1 and TRBJ2-7, with a possible D match to TRBD2 (7 bases). V was trimmed by 6 bases and J by 2 bases, leaving 14 bases between them. Germline V CDR1 and CDR2: MNHNS, SASEGT. This CDR3 comprises 14 residues. The CDR3 nucleotides read TGTGCCAGCAGGAACGAGGGGGGGGCCTACGAGCAGTACTTC. This gives the protein CASRNEGGAYEQYF.

CDR3 sequence reads: CAWSGDSGVSNQPQHF. CDR3 DNA: TGTGCCTGGAGTGGGGACAGCGGGGTCAGCAATCAGCCCCAGCATTTT. The chain carries TRBV30 and TRBJ1-5; the match to TRBD1 covers 7 bases. The V segment lost 1 base and the J segment 1 base; nucleotides outside the gene matches: 7. CDR3 length: 16 residues. Germline CDR1 and CDR2: GTSNPN and SVGIG (reference sequence).

This chain joins TRBV5-1 and TRBJ2-3; D is possibly TRBD2 (5 bases). V lost 4 bases and J lost 2, with 5 bases in between. CDR1 and CDR2 from the germline V gene are SGHRS and YFSETQ. CDR3 size: 12 residues. This chain's CDR3 is CASSRDTDTQYF. The CDR3 region has the DNA TGCGCCAGCAGCCGGGACACAGATACGCAGTATTTT. The whole variable domain, filled in from reference TRBV5-1 and TRBJ2-3, reads KAGVTQTPRYLIKTRGQQVTLSCSPISGHRSVSWYQQTPGQGLQFLFEYFSETQRNKGNFPGRFSGRQFSNSRSEMNVSTLELGDSALYLCASSRDTDTQYFGPGTRLTVL.

V gene TRBV30 combines with J gene TRBJ2-5; D gene ambiguous. The CDR3 spans 13 residues. Trimming cost V 0 bases and J 4 bases, with 9 bases left between them. Germline V gene lookup returns CDR1 GTSNPN and CDR2 SVGIG (reference sequence). The CDR3 nucleotides are TGTGCCTGGAGTGTACGGGTATTAGAGACCCAGTACTTC. Translated: CAWSVRVLETQYF.